These 5 T cell receptor beta chains originate from one sample sequenced in a study of cytomegalovirus exposure and HLA in healthy donors. PCR involved 60 Vbeta and 13 Jbeta primers. Generated by immunoSEQ multiplex PCR, the TCRdb table keeps only in-frame clones and is missing some. This sample has 150,000 to 200,000 clones, with around 73% found just once. Input material: PBMCs. The receptors originated from a woman aged 18-29 years in good health and CMV-seropositive.

This chain connects TRBV5-1 to TRBJ2-6; D might be TRBD1 (6 bases). Trimming left V 0 bases short and J 0 bases short, with 19 bases between. From germline, CDR1 is SGHRS and CDR2 YFSETQ. This CDR3 comprises 20 residues. CDR3 protein: CASSLAETGPPLSGANVLTF. Written as DNA, the CDR3 is TGCGCCAGCAGCTTGGCGGAAACAGGGCCCCCGCTCTCTGGGGCCAACGTCCTGACTTTC.

This chain connects TRBV5-1 to TRBJ1-4, with a weak D call TRBD1 (6 bases). The ends were cut back, 0 bases at V and 3 bases at J, with 15 bases in the middle. The CDR3 spans 17 residues. The germline V gene encodes CDR1 SGHRS and CDR2 YFSETQ. CDR3 DNA: TGCGCCAGCAGCTTGGAAGGGGGGGCTCGGGCTAATGAAAAACTGTTTTTT. Translation: CASSLEGGARANEKLFF.

The chain has TRBV6-6 and TRBJ1-3; maybe TRBD1 (5 bases). V was pared by 6 bases and J by 1 base, with 16 bases between. This CDR3 comprises 16 residues. Germline V gene sequence: CDR1 MNHNY, CDR2 SVGAGI (reference sequence). In DNA, the CDR3 is TGTGCCAGCAGGCCTCGCAGGGACTCTTCTGGAAACACCATATATTTT. It is translated as CASRPRRDSSGNTIYF.

The chain is built from TRBV15 and TRBJ1-4; D is possibly TRBD1 (6 bases). V lost 5 bases and J 8 bases, leaving 15 bases between the germline ends. This CDR3 contains 14 residues. CDR1 and CDR2 (germline): LNHNV, YYDKDF (reference sequence). Here the CDR3 reads CATSGPQGSEKLFF. DNA for the CDR3: TGTGCCACCAGCGGCCCTCAGGGGAGCGAAAAACTGTTTTTT.

V and J are TRBV19 and TRBJ1-4; the match to TRBD1 covers 7 bases. Germline CDR1 and CDR2: LNHDA and SQIVND (reference sequence). The V and J ends lost 8 bases and 0 bases, in that order; junction bases with no gene match: 6. CDR3 length: 15 residues. CDR3 sequence: CASGRTGATNEKLFF. The DNA of the CDR3 is TGTGCCAGTGGCAGGACAGGAGCAACTAATGAAAAACTGTTTTTT.